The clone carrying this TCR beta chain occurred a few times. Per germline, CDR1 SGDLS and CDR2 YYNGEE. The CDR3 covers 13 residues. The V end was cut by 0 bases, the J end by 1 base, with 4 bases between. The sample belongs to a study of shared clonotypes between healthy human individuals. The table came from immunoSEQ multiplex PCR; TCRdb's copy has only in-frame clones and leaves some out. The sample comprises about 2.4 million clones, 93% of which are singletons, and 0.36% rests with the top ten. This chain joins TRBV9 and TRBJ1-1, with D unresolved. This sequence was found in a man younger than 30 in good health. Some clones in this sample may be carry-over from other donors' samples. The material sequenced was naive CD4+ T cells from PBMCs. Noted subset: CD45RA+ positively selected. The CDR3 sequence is CASSVATNTEAFF. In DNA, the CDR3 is TGTGCCAGCAGCGTAGCTACGAACACTGAAGCTTTCTTT.